This T cell receptor (beta chain) appears in the sequencing data of a study of CD8 T cells in Susac syndrome. The patients serving as multiple sclerosis controls were treatment-naive. They had stable or active relapsing-remitting disease and fulfilled revised McDonald criteria. A word on this clonotype: As yet, its antigen is unknown.

V dropped 4 bases and J dropped 2 bases, with 15 bases sitting between them. The CDR3 loop spans 15 amino acids. Germline CDR1 is KGHSH and CDR2 is LQKENI. Reverse transcription of roughly 0.5 to 1 ug RNA was performed with random hexamers. The immunoSEQ assay covered 54 Vbeta and 13 Jbeta segments for CDR3. TCRdb passed the immunoSEQ multiplex PCR reads through MiXCR, listing each CDR3 protein once. The top ten clones hold less than 0.2% of a sample with fewer than 200,000 distinct CDR3 sequences, approximately 96% of them seen once. Study-wide results and caveats: A relatively small number of individuals underwent TCR sequencing and HLA analysis.

The V call is TRBV18, the J call TRBJ2-7, with D perhaps TRBD1 (5 bases). Material for sequencing was CD8+ T cells from PBMCs. This TCR was recovered from a human donor with multiple sclerosis. The CDR3 coding sequence is TGTGCCAGCTCACTCTACGGCAGGGAACCCTACGAGCAGTACTTC. It yields the protein CASSLYGREPYEQYF.